Ten or more counts support the clone carrying this T cell receptor beta chain. Its antigen is still unknown. TCRdb recomputed calls from the reads with MiXCR, one row per CDR3 protein. Of roughly 230,000 distinct CDR3 sequences listed, about 18% were seen once; the top ten hold over 40%. The sample originates from a study of T cell repertoires in cytomegalovirus infection. Turning to the study itself: From public TCR beta signatures came an indication of both CMV infection and matching HLA type. Study-level findings and limits: There were HLA-C-restricted CMV-specific TCR beta clonotypes dominating the ex vivo response.

The V end lost 2 bases, the J end lost 1 base, and 20 bases lay between the germline ends. The CDR3 loop spans 18 amino acids. Germline loops: CDR1 SEHNR, CDR2 FQNEAQ (reference sequence). This rearrangement joins TRBV7-9 to TRBJ1-1; possibly TRBD1 for D (5 bases). The receptor was isolated from a human donor in good health (CMV status not recorded). Some clones in this sample may be carry-over from other donors' samples. The specimen was CD8+ T cells from PBMCs. CDR3 sequence reads: CASSLPTTTDRQNTEAFF. CDR3 bases: TGTGCCAGCAGCTTACCCACTACTACCGACAGACAGAACACTGAAGCTTTCTTT.